This T cell receptor (beta chain) was observed in a study of glioma-infiltrating T cells. The CDR3 spans 16 residues. CDR1 and CDR2 (germline): LGHNA, YNFKEQ. Germline trimming cut 4 bases from V and 0 bases from J; bases unmatched to any gene: 2. The sample holds a few counts of this clonotype. The iRepertoire nested amplicon-rescue multiplex PCR amplified TCR alpha and beta CDR3s from RNA. TCRdb recomputed calls from the multiplex PCR reads with MiXCR, one row per CDR3 protein. The data contain 300,000 to 450,000 distinct CDR3 sequences, about 40% of them singletons. This chain connects TRBV4-2 to TRBJ1-3; TRBD1 matches 11 bases. The TCR originated in a human donor with low-grade glioma or glioblastoma, undergoing nonglioma brain surgery, or in good health (not recorded which). Sequenced material: glioma tissue, nonneoplastic brain tissue, or PBMCs (not recorded which). This CDR3 is CASSRGQGASGNTIYF. In nucleotides, the CDR3 is TGTGCCAGCAGCCGAGGACAGGGGGCCTCTGGAAACACCATATATTTT.